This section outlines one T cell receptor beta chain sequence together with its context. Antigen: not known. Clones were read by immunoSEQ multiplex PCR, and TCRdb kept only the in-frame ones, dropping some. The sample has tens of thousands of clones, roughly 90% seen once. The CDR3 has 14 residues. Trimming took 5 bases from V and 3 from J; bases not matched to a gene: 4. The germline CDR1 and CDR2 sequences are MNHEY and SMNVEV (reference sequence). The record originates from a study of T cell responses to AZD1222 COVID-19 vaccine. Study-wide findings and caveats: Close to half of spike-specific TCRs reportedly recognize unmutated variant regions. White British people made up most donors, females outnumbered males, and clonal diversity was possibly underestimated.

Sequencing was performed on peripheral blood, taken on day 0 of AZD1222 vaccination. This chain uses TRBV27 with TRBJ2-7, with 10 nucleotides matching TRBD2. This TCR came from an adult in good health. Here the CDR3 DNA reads TGTGCCAGCAGTCCCCTAGCGGGGGTCTACGAGCAGTACTTC. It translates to CASSPLAGVYEQYF.